The entry below describes one TCR beta chain. This sample stems from a study of T cells in Graves' hyperthyroidism and ophthalmopathy. Amplification of TCR beta CDR3 regions was performed using RNA transcripts as template. Initially, a first-round RT-PCR of the TCR CDR3 employed the HTBI primer set. TCRdb used MiXCR to reprocess the multiplex PCR reads, holding one entry per CDR3 protein. The sample consists of around 55,000 distinct CDR3 sequences, roughly 50% of them appearing once. V was shortened by 6 bases and J by 7 bases, with 15 bases between the two germline ends. Germline loops: CDR1 SNHLY, CDR2 FYNNEI. This CDR3 contains 13 residues.

This sequence originates from a woman in her forties or fifties with Graves' ophthalmopathy. Sequenced material: blood. The V gene is TRBV2, the J gene TRBJ1-2; the D gene is possibly TRBD1 (6 bases). The DNA for the CDR3 is TGTGCCAGCAGCGCTACAGGGTCTGTTGGCTACACCTTC. Translation gives CASSATGSVGYTF.